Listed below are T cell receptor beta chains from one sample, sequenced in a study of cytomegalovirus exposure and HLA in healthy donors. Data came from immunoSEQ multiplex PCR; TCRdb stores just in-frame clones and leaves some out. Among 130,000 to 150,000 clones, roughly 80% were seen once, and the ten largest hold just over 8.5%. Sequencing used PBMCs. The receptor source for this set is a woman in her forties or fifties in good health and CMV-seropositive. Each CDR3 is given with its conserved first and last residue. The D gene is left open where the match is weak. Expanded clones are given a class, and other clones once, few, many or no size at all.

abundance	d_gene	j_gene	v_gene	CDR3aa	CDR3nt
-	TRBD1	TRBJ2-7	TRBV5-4	CASSLGRDRAYEQYF	TGTGCCAGCAGCCTAGGGCGGGACAGGGCCTACGAGCAGTACTTC
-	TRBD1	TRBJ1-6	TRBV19	CASSTGQAVSPLHF	TGTGCCAGTAGTACCGGACAGGCCGTGTCGCCCCTCCACTTT
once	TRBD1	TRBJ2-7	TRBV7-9	CASSSRDSYEQYF	TGTGCCAGCAGCTCCCGGGACAGCTACGAGCAGTACTTC
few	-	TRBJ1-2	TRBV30	CAGGGRYGYTF	TGTGCCGGGGGGGGCCGGTATGGCTACACCTTC
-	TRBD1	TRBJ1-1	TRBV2	CASTRTGGFPMNTEAFF	TGTGCCAGCACACGTACAGGGGGCTTCCCTATGAACACTGAAGCTTTCTTT
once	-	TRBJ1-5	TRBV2	CASSELGGGLNQPQHF	TGTGCCAGCAGTGAATTGGGTGGCGGGTTAAATCAGCCCCAGCATTTT
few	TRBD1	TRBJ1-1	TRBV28	CASSPLGQVQMGTEAFF	TGTGCCAGCAGTCCCCTAGGACAGGTGCAAATGGGCACTGAAGCTTTCTTT
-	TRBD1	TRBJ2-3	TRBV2	CASSSDRGPTDTQYF	TGTGCCAGCAGCTCAGACAGGGGCCCGACAGATACGCAGTATTTT
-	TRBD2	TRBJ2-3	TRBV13	CASSLKLAGGQDTQYF	TGTGCCAGCAGCTTAAAACTAGCGGGGGGGCAGGATACGCAGTATTTT
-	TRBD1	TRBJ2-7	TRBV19	CATSRRRGPYEQYF	TGTGCCACCAGTAGGCGCAGGGGGCCCTACGAGCAGTACTTC
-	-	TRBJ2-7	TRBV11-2	CASSLGRGQTYEQYF	TGTGCCAGCAGCTTAGGCCGCGGGCAGACCTACGAGCAGTACTTC
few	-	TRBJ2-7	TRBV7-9	CASAMDYYEQYF	TGTGCCAGCGCGATGGACTACTACGAGCAGTACTTC
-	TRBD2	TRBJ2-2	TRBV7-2	CASKPTAGGTGELFF	TGTGCCAGCAAACCAACCGCGGGGGGCACCGGGGAGCTGTTTTTT
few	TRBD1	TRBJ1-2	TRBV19	CASRDRGREGYTF	TGTGCCAGCAGGGACAGGGGGCGAGAAGGCTACACCTTC
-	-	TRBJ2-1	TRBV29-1	CSVTVSYNEQFF	TGCAGCGTGACTGTTTCCTACAATGAGCAGTTCTTC
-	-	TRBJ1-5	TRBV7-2	CASSSSGGSGNQPQHF	TGTGCCAGCAGCTCCAGCGGGGGCTCGGGCAATCAGCCCCAGCATTTT
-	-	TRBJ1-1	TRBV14	CASSQELSGAAFF	TGTGCCAGCAGCCAAGAGTTGAGCGGGGCAGCTTTCTTT
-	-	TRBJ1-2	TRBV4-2	CASSQDASYTF	TGTGCCAGCAGCCAAGATGCTAGCTACACCTTC
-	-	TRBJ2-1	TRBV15	CATSRGGSYNEQFF	TGTGCCACCAGCAGAGGCGGTTCCTACAATGAGCAGTTCTTC
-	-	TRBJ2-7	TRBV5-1	CASSLGLQGATTRTYSAQYF	TGCGCCAGCAGCTTGGGTTTACAGGGAGCAACTACGAGAACCTACAGCGCGCAGTACTTC
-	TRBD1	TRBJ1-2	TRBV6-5	CASSLRGGTGAGYTF	TGTGCCAGCAGCCTAAGGGGGGGGACAGGGGCTGGCTACACCTTC
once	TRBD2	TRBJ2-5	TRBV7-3	CASSLGTSRETQYF	TGTGCCAGCAGCTTAGGGACTAGCAGAGAGACCCAGTACTTC